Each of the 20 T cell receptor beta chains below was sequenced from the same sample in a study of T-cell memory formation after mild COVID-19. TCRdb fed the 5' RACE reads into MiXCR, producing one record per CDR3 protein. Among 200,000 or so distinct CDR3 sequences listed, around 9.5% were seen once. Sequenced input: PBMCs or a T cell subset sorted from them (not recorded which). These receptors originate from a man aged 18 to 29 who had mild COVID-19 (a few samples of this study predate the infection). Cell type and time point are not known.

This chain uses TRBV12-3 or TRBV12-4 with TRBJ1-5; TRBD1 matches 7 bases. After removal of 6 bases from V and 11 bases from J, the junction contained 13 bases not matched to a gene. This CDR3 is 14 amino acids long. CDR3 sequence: CASSSRGAQRAQHF. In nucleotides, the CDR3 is TGTGCCAGCAGCTCCAGGGGGGCTCAAAGAGCCCAGCATTTT.

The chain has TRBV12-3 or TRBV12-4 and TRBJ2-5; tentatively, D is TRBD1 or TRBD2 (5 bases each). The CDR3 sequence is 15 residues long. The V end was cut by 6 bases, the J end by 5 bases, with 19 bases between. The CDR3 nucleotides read TGTGCCAGCAGCCGTCCGGGACCGCTAGTGGAGACCCAGTACTTC. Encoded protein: CASSRPGPLVETQYF.

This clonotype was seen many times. The CDR3 DNA sequence: TGTGCCAGCAGCTACAGGGGTGAGAACACTGAAGCTTTCTTT. Translation: CASSYRGENTEAFF. The rearrangement links TRBV7-9 to TRBJ1-1, with 7 bases aligning to TRBD1. Per the germline V gene, CDR1 is SEHNR and CDR2 is FQNEAQ (reference sequence). The V segment lost 4 bases and the J segment 1 base; nucleotides outside the gene matches: 3. CDR3 length: 14 residues.

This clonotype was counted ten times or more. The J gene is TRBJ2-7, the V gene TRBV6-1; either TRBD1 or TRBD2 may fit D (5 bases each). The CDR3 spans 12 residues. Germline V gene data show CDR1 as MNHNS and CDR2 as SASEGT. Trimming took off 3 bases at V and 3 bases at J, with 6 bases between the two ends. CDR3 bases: TGTGCCAGCAGTGAGGGGGTCTACGAGCAGTACTTC. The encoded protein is CASSEGVYEQYF.

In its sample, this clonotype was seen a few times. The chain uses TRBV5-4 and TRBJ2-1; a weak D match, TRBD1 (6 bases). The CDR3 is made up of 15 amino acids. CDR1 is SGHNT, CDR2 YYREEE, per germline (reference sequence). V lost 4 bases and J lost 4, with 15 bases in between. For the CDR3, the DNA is TGTGCCAGCAGCCCCAACAGGGCCGGATACAATGAGCAGTTCTTC. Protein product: CASSPNRAGYNEQFF.

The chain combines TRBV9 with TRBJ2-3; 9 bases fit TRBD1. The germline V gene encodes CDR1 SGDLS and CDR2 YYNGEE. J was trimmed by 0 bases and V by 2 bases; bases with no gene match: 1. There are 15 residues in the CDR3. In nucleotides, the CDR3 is TGTGCCAGCAGCGTCGGGACAGGGAGCACAGATACGCAGTATTTT. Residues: CASSVGTGSTDTQYF.

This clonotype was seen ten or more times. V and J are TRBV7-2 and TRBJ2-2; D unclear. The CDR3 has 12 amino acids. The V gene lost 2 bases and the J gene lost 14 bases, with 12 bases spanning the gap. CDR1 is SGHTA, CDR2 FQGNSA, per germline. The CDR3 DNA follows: TGTGCCAGCAGCTTAATGCGAGAACCCCTGTTTTTT. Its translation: CASSLMREPLFF.

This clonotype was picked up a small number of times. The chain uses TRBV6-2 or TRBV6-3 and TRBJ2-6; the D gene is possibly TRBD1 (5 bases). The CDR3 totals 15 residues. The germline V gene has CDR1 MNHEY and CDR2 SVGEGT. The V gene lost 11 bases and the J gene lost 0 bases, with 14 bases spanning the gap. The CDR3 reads CAGRGAYSGANVLTF. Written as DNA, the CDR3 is TGTGCCGGTCGTGGGGCTTACTCTGGGGCCAACGTCCTGACTTTC.

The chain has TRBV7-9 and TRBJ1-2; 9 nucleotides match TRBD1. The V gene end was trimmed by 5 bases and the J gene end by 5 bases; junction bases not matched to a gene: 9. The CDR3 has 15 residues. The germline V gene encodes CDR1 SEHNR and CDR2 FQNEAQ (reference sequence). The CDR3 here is CASSLHRGQGYGYTF. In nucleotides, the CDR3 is TGTGCCAGCAGCCTTCACAGGGGGCAGGGGTATGGCTACACCTTC.

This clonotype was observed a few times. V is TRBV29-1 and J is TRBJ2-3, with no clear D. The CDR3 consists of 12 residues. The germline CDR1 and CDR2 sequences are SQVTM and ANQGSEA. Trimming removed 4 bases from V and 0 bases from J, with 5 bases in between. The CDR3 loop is CSVVASTDTQYF. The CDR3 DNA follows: TGCAGCGTTGTTGCTAGCACAGATACGCAGTATTTT.

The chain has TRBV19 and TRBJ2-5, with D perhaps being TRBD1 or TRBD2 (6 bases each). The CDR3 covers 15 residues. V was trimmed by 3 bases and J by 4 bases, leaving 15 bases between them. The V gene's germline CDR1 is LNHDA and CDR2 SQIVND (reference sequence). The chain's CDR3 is CASSMDGGAGETQYF. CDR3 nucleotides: TGTGCCAGTAGTATGGACGGGGGCGCGGGAGAGACCCAGTACTTC.

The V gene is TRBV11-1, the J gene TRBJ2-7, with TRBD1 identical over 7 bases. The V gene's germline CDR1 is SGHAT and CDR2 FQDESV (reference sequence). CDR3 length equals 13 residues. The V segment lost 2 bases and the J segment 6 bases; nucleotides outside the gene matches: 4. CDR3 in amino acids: CASSLRQGGEQYV. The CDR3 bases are TGTGCCAGCAGCTTAAGACAGGGTGGCGAGCAGTACGTC.

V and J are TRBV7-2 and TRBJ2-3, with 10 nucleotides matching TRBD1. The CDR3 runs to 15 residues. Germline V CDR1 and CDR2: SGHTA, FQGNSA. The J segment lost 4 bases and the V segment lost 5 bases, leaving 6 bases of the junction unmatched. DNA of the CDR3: TGTGCCAGCAGCATCCAGACAGGGGGCGCAGATACGCAGTATTTT. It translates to CASSIQTGGADTQYF.

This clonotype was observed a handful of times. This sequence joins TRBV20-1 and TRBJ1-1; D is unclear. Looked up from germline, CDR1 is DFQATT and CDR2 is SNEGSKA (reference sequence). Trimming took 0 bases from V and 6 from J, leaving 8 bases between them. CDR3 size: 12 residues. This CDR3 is CSARDQTAEAFF. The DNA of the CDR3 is TGCAGTGCTAGAGATCAAACAGCTGAAGCTTTCTTT.

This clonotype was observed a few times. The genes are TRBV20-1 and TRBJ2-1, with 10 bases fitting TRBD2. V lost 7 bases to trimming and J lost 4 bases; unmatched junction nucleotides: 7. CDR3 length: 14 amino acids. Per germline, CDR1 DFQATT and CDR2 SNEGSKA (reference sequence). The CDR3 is CSVTGTSDYNEQFF. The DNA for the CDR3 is TGCAGTGTTACCGGGACTAGCGATTACAATGAGCAGTTCTTC.

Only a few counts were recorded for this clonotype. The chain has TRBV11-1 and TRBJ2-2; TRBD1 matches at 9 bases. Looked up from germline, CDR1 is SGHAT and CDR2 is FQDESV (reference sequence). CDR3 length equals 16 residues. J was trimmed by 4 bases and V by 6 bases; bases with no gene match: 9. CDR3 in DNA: TGTGCCAGCAGTGATAGGACAGGGGTCTTCACCGGGGAGCTGTTTTTT. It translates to CASSDRTGVFTGELFF.

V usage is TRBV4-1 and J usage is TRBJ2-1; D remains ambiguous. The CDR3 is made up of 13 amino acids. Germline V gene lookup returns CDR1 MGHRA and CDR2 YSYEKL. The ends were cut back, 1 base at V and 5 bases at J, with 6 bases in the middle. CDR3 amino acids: CASSQVLDNEQFF. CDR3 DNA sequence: TGCGCCAGCAGCCAAGTGTTAGACAATGAGCAGTTCTTC.

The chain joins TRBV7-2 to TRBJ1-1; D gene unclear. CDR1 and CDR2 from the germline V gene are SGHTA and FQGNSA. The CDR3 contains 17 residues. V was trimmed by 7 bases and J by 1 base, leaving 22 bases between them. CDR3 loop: CASTHGGGLFRNTEAFF. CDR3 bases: TGTGCCAGCACCCATGGTGGCGGCTTATTCAGGAACACTGAAGCTTTCTTT.

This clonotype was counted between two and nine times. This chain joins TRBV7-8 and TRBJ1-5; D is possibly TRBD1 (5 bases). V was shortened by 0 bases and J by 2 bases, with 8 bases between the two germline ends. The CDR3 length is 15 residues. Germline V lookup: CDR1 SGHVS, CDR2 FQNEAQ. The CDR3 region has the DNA TGTGCCAGCAGCTTAGCTGGGGCAGGCAATCAGCCCCAGCATTTT. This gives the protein CASSLAGAGNQPQHF.

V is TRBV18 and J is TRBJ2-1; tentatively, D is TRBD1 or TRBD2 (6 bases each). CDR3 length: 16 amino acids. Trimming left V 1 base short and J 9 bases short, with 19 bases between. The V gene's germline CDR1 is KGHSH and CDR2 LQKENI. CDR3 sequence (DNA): TGTGCCAGCTCACCACGAGAAGGGGGGCTCGCAATTGAGCAGTTCTTC. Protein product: CASSPREGGLAIEQFF.